This TCR beta chain was captured in a study of blood T cell repertoires in COVID-19. TCRdb keeps only in-frame clones here, not all; method: immunoSEQ multiplex PCR. This sample has 270,000 or so clones, with under 90% found just once. This CDR3 is built from 17 residues. Germline loops: CDR1 SGHAT, CDR2 FQNNGV. Trimming removed 3 bases at V and 5 bases at J, with 21 bases between. The chain recombines TRBV11-2 with TRBJ2-3; D is undetermined. This sequence was found in a woman aged 30 to 39 with COVID-19, enrolled during active disease. Sequencing was performed on peripheral blood. CDR3 sequence reads: CASSFTSSALLEDTQYF. DNA for the CDR3: TGTGCCAGCAGCTTCACCTCCTCCGCGCTCTTAGAAGATACGCAGTATTTT. Based on the CDR3 plus reference TRBV11-2 and TRBJ2-3, the full variable domain is EAGVAQSPRYKIIEKRQSVAFWCNPISGHATLYWYQQILGQGPKLLIQFQNNGVVDDSQLPKDRFSAERLKGVDSTLKIQPAKLEDSAVYLCASSFTSSALLEDTQYFGPGTRLTVL.